The clone carrying this T cell receptor beta chain was counted a single time. Its specificity is not known. TCR beta cDNA libraries included unique molecular identifiers. About 500,000 cDNA molecules were obtained per 1 to 10 million input T cells. TCRdb reprocessed the PCR reads via MiXCR and lists one record per CDR3 protein. Of 700,000 to 900,000 distinct CDR3 sequences in the sample, 35% to 55% were seen once. These data are taken from a study of post-analysis software for immune sequencing data. Across the whole study: Relapsing-remitting, secondary progressive and progressive-relapsing multiple sclerosis courses were included.

Study-wide results and limits: Those with multiple sclerosis, the patient group, showed significantly lower normalized Chao1 diversity than controls. By F measure, samples from a shared preparation batch strongly co-clustered. TRBV5-6, TRBV5-1 and TRBV20-1 were among four or five TRBV segments more frequent in patients than controls.

Germline V CDR1 and CDR2: SGHTA, FQGNSA. The CDR3 has 14 residues. Germline trimming cut 0 bases from V and 9 bases from J; bases unmatched to any gene: 4. Sequenced material: blood. This clonotype originated in a girl between 5 and 17 years old with multiple sclerosis. The rearrangement uses TRBV7-2 and TRBJ2-1; TRBD2 agrees at 8 bases. As DNA, the CDR3 is TGTGCCAGCAGCTTAGCAGCGGGAGTGAGTGAGCAGTTCTTC. Residues: CASSLAAGVSEQFF.